The 2 T cell receptor beta chains in this list originate from one sample, sequenced in a study of CD8 T cells in ankylosing spondylitis. For these receptors, no antigen is known. Study-wide points: Among TCR beta sequences, a motif of about 8 highly homologous variants appeared characteristic of ankylosing spondylitis blood.

Each CDR3 protein is one row after TCRdb ran MiXCR on the 5' RACE reads. The table lists roughly 450,000 distinct CDR3 sequences, 25% to 30% of them singletons. Sequencing was performed on blood, either unsorted or a sorted T cell fraction (not recorded which). The receptors originated from a male donor with ankylosing spondylitis.

The rearrangement joins TRBV21-1 to TRBJ2-7. TRBV21-1 is shown as a pseudogene. The CDR3 is made up of 14 amino acids. CDR3 in amino acids: CASSPKSDICEQYV. DNA for the CDR3: TGTGCCAGCAGCCCCAAGTCGGATATCTGCGAGCAGTACGTC.

This clonotype turned up a few times. The rearrangement links TRBV29-1 to TRBJ2-7, with TRBD2 matching 8 bases. Germline trimming cut 4 bases from V and 6 bases from J; bases unmatched to any gene: 8. The CDR3 is made up of 13 amino acids. The V gene's germline CDR1 is SQVTM and CDR2 ANQGSEA. This CDR3 reads CSVGKSGRGEQYF. CDR3 nucleotide sequence: TGCAGCGTTGGGAAATCCGGGAGGGGCGAGCAGTACTTC.